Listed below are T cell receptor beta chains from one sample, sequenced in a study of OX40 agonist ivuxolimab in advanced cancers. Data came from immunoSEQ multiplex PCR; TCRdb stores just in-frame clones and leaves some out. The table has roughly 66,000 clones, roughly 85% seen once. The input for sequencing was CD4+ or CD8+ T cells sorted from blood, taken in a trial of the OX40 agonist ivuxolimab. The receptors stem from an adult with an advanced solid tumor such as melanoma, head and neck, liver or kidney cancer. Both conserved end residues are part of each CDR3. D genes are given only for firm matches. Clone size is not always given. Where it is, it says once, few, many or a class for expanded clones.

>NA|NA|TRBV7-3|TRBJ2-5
TGTGCCAGCAGCTTAATGGAACAAGAGACCCAGTACTTC
CASSLMEQETQYF
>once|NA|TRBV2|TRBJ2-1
TGTGCCAGCAAGCCCGGGGCCAATGAGCAGTTCTTC
CASKPGANEQFF
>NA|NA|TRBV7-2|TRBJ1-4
TGTGCCAGCAGCTTGAACAGGGTCGATGAAAAACTGTTTTTT
CASSLNRVDEKLFF
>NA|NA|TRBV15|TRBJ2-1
TGTGCCACCAGCAGAGATCAGGGGGGATCGTTCTTC
CATSRDQGGSFF
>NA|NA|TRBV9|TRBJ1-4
TGTGCCAGCAGCGTAGGAGGGCAGGGCGATGAAAAACTGTTTTTT
CASSVGGQGDEKLFF
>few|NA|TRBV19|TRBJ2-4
TGTGCCAGTAGTCCGTGGCTTCAGGGAGTCGGAAACATTCAGTACTTC
CASSPWLQGVGNIQYF
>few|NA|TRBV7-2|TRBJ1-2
TGTGCCAGCAGCCTCCCGGGAGGCAGGTCTACTTTTAACTATGGCTACACCTTC
CASSLPGGRSTFNYGYTF
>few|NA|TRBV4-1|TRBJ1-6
TGCGCCAGCAGCCAAGAATGGGGGCTCTCACCCCTCCACTTT
CASSQEWGLSPLHF
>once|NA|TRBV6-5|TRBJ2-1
TGTGCCAGCAGTCGAAGCAATGAGCAGTTCTTC
CASSRSNEQFF
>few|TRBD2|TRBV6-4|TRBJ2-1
TGTGCCAGCAGTGCCCTCCCCGGACTAGCGGGAGGTAAGCAGTTCTTC
CASSALPGLAGGKQFF
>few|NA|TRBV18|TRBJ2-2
TGTGCCAGCTCACCGGGGGGCGTCGGGGAGCTGTTTTTT
CASSPGGVGELFF
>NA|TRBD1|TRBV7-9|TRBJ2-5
TGTGCCAGCAGCTTCGGACAGGGGAGTTGGGTCCAAGAGACCCAGTACTTC
CASSFGQGSWVQETQYF
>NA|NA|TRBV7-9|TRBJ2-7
TGTGCCAGCAGTTCCGGGACACTGAGCTCCTACGAGCAGTACTTC
CASSSGTLSSYEQYF
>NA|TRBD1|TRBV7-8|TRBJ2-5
TGTGCCAGCAGCGAGGGACAGGAAGGGACCCAGTACTTC
CASSEGQEGTQYF
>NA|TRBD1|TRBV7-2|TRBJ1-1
TGTGCCAGCAGTAGACAGGGGGGGAACACTGAAGCTTTCTTT
CASSRQGGNTEAFF
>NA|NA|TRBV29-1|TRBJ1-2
TGCAGCGTTGAGGTTGGGGGGGGCTATGGCTACACCTTC
CSVEVGGGYGYTF
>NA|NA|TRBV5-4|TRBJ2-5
TGTGCCAGCAGCTTGGGGGGGCTCAAAGAGACCCAGTACTTC
CASSLGGLKETQYF
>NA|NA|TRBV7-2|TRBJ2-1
TGTGCCAGCAGCTCCACTCCGGGACCGTTCTCCTACAATGAGCAGTTCTTC
CASSSTPGPFSYNEQFF
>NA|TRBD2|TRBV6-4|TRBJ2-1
TGTGCCAGCAGTGACTCGCCTAGCGGGAGTGATGAGCAGTTCTTC
CASSDSPSGSDEQFF
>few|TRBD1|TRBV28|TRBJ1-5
TGTGCCAGCAGTATCTACACAGGGGGCAGCAATCAGCCCCAGCATTTT
CASSIYTGGSNQPQHF
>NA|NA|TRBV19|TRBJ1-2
TGTGCCAGTAGTATCGGGGGGGCCTTTTATGGCTACACCTTC
CASSIGGAFYGYTF
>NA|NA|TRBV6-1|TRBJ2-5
TGTGCCATCAAAGGAGGGGTTCGGGAGACCCAGTACTTC
CAIKGGVRETQYF
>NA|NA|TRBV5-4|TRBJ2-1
TGTGCCAGCAGCACGGCCAGCTCCTACAATGAGCAGTTCTTC
CASSTASSYNEQFF
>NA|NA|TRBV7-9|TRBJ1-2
TGTGCCAGCAGCTTCGATCAAGGAGGCGGCTACACCTTC
CASSFDQGGGYTF
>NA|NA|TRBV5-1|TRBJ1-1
TGCGCCAGCAGCTTGGCCTGGCATCTTGACACTGAAGCTTTCTTT
CASSLAWHLDTEAFF
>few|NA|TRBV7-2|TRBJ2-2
TGTGCCAGCAGCTTAGGGACTGCGAGCGGGGAGCTGTTTTTT
CASSLGTASGELFF
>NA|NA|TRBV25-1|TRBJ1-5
TGTGCCAGCATTCCCGGGTGGATCAATCAGCCCCAGCATTTT
CASIPGWINQPQHF
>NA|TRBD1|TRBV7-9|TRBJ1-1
TGTGCCAGCAGCGAGGGGACAGGGAACACTGAAGCTTTCTTT
CASSEGTGNTEAFF
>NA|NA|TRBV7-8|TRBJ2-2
TGTGCCAGCAGCTCGGTGGGGAGAACTACGAACACCGGGGAGCTGTTTTTT
CASSSVGRTTNTGELFF
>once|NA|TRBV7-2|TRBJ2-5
TGTGCCAGCAGCTACGGGGAGACCCAGTACTTC
CASSYGETQYF
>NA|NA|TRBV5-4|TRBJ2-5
TGTGCCAGCAGCTTGGGAGTAGCGACAAGCCAAGAGACCCAGTACTTC
CASSLGVATSQETQYF
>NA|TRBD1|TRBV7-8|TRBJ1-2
TGTGCCAGCAGGGAGGACAGGGGGCTGTATGGCTACACCTTC
CASREDRGLYGYTF
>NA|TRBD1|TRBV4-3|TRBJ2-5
TGCGCCAGCAGCCAGGAAAGGGGACAGGGTGGCGAGACCCAGTACTTC
CASSQERGQGGETQYF
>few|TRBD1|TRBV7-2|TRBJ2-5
TGTGCCAGCAGCTTAGGGACAGGGTATAGGGAGACCCAGTACTTC
CASSLGTGYRETQYF
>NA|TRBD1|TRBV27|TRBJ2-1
TGTGCCAGCAGTTCCCCCCAGGGGGCTTCTTACAATGAGCAGTTCTTC
CASSSPQGASYNEQFF
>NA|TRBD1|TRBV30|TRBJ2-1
TGTGCCTGGAGTCAGGGGGCGTCCTACAATGAGCAGTTCTTC
CAWSQGASYNEQFF
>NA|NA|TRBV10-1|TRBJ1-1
TGCGCCAGCAGTGGAGGCTCCCGGAACACTGAAGCTTTCTTT
CASSGGSRNTEAFF
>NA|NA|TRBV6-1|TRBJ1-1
TGTGCCAGCAGCGAAAGCGAGGAGGGCACTGAAGCTTTCTTT
CASSESEEGTEAFF
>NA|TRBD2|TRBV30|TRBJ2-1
TGTGCCTGGAGTGTCGGACTAGCAAATGAGCAGTTCTTC
CAWSVGLANEQFF
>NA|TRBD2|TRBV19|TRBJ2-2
TGTGCCAGTAGTGAGGCCCTAGCGGGGGGGAACACCGGGGAGCTGTTTTTT
CASSEALAGGNTGELFF